These T cell receptor beta chains were read from a single sample in a study of Ad26.COV2.S vaccination and SARS-CoV-2 variants. Produced via immunoSEQ multiplex PCR; TCRdb's table is partial and in-frame only. The repertoire holds around 250,000 clones, 70% to 90% seen once, with 2.5% to 3.5% in the top ten. Sequences were derived from peripheral blood, sampled in a trial of Ad26.COV2.S vaccine versus placebo. Receptors originate from a person between 18 and 65 years old who received the Ad26.COV2.S COVID-19 vaccine or a placebo. Both conserved end residues are part of each CDR3. Fields, in order: J gene, D gene, clone size, V gene, CDR3 protein, CDR3 DNA. The D gene is left open where the match is weak. Clone size is shown for a subset of rows, as once, few, many or a class of expanded clone.

TRBJ2-7 | . | . | TRBV9 | CASSPRRTSYEQYF | TGTGCCAGCAGCCCCCGGAGGACCTCCTACGAGCAGTACTTC
TRBJ2-5 | . | . | TRBV7-7 | CASSLGVGGPRETQYF | TGTGCTAGCAGCTTAGGCGTAGGGGGGCCGAGAGAGACCCAGTACTTC
TRBJ2-5 | TRBD2 | . | TRBV7-2 | CASNAGGQETQYF | TGTGCCAGCAACGCGGGGGGACAAGAGACCCAGTACTTC
TRBJ2-3 | TRBD2 | . | TRBV7-2 | CASSRLAGSTDTQYF | TGTGCCAGCAGCCGTCTAGCGGGATCAACAGATACGCAGTATTTT
TRBJ2-1 | TRBD2 | . | TRBV2 | CASTLNGLAGRNEQFF | TGTGCCAGCACCTTAAATGGACTAGCGGGAAGGAATGAGCAGTTCTTC
TRBJ2-7 | TRBD1 | . | TRBV7-9 | CASSTSGQSYEQYF | TGTGCCAGCAGTACCTCGGGACAGTCCTACGAGCAGTACTTC
TRBJ2-2 | TRBD1 | . | TRBV19 | CASSAPRTGGSTGELFF | TGTGCCAGTAGTGCACCCAGGACAGGGGGCTCGACCGGGGAGCTGTTTTTT
TRBJ2-1 | TRBD2 | . | TRBV7-3 | CASSPHARTSGTNEQFF | TGTGCCAGCAGCCCCCATGCTCGGACTAGCGGGACCAATGAGCAGTTCTTC
TRBJ2-7 | . | . | TRBV10-3 | CAISVRAGGEYEQYF | TGTGCCATCAGTGTCCGGGCCGGAGGAGAGTACGAGCAGTACTTC
TRBJ1-1 | . | few | TRBV6-6 | CASSYFTNTEAFF | TGTGCCAGCAGTTACTTTACAAACACTGAAGCTTTCTTT
TRBJ2-2 | TRBD1 | . | TRBV7-3 | CASRLPGQGTGELFF | TGTGCCAGCAGGTTACCGGGACAGGGGACCGGGGAGCTGTTTTTT
TRBJ1-5 | TRBD1 | . | TRBV6-2/TRBV6-3 | CASSYLRDRTYNQPQHF | TGTGCCAGCAGTTACCTCCGGGACAGGACTTACAATCAGCCCCAGCATTTT
TRBJ1-5 | . | . | TRBV18 | CASSPSGGSNQPQHF | TGTGCCAGCTCACCCAGCGGGGGTAGCAATCAGCCCCAGCATTTT
TRBJ2-2 | TRBD2 | . | TRBV11-3 | CASSLGWLAGTGELFF | TGTGCCAGCAGCTTAGGTTGGCTAGCGGGGACCGGGGAGCTGTTTTTT
TRBJ1-6 | TRBD1 | once | TRBV9 | CASSVDNRGKSPLHF | TGTGCCAGCAGCGTAGATAACAGGGGGAAGTCACCCCTCCACTTT
TRBJ1-2 | . | . | TRBV6-5 | CASSYVSPNYGYTF | TGTGCCAGCAGTTACGTCAGTCCTAACTATGGCTACACCTTC
TRBJ2-3 | TRBD2 | . | TRBV7-9 | CASNPPGSGGAGDTQYF | TGTGCCAGCAACCCCCCGGGTAGCGGGGGGGCTGGAGATACGCAGTATTTT
TRBJ1-2 | . | . | TRBV27 | CASSLSRANYGYTF | TGTGCCAGCAGTTTAAGCCGAGCTAACTATGGCTACACCTTC
TRBJ2-3 | TRBD2 | . | TRBV2 | CASSRDYQPTDTQYF | TGTGCCAGCAGCCGGGACTACCAACCCACAGATACGCAGTATTTT
TRBJ1-2 | TRBD1 | . | TRBV7-9 | CASRLGQGASGNYGYTF | TGTGCCAGCAGACTAGGACAGGGGGCAAGTGGGAACTATGGCTACACCTTC
TRBJ2-3 | TRBD1 | . | TRBV7-9 | CASSLTGARDTQYF | TGTGCCAGCAGCTTAACAGGGGCTAGAGATACGCAGTATTTT
TRBJ2-3 | TRBD2 | . | TRBV19 | CASSIGRTSDTDTQYF | TGTGCCAGTAGTATTGGGAGGACTAGCGACACAGATACGCAGTATTTT
TRBJ1-3 | . | . | TRBV6-6 | CASSYSSRYSGNTIYF | TGTGCCAGCAGTTACTCGAGCCGTTACTCTGGAAACACCATATATTTT
TRBJ2-3 | . | once | TRBV6-2/TRBV6-3 | CASSYERVTDTQYF | TGTGCCAGCAGTTACGAGCGGGTCACAGATACGCAGTATTTT
TRBJ2-3 | TRBD2 | . | TRBV30 | CAVSGGGGGADTQYF | TGTGCTGTTAGCGGGGGGGGAGGTGGCGCAGATACGCAGTATTTT
TRBJ1-2 | . | few | TRBV3-1/TRBV3-2 | CASSQEGNYGYTF | TGTGCCAGCAGCCAAGAGGGAAACTATGGCTACACCTTC
TRBJ2-3 | . | . | TRBV5-8 | CASSLGKYGGDTQYF | TGTGCCAGCAGCTTGGGTAAATATGGGGGGGATACGCAGTATTTT
TRBJ2-2 | TRBD2 | few | TRBV23-1 | CASSLGLAGGAGELFF | TGCGCCAGCAGTCTTGGACTAGCGGGAGGAGCCGGGGAGCTGTTTTTT
TRBJ1-5 | . | . | TRBV27 | CASSLGGDQPQHF | TGTGCCAGCAGTTTAGGGGGGGATCAGCCCCAGCATTTT
TRBJ2-1 | . | . | TRBV6-4 | CASSEDPGAHNEQFF | TGTGCCAGCAGTGAAGATCCAGGGGCGCACAATGAGCAGTTCTTC
TRBJ1-2 | . | . | TRBV27 | CASSPHPNYGYTF | TGTGCCAGCAGTCCTCACCCTAACTATGGCTACACCTTC
TRBJ2-5 | TRBD2 | . | TRBV6-5 | CASSFLAGGKETQYF | TGTGCCAGCAGTTTTCTAGCGGGAGGGAAAGAGACCCAGTACTTC
TRBJ2-3 | TRBD1 | . | TRBV7-2 | CASTSGTGVFGDTQYF | TGTGCCAGCACCTCGGGGACAGGGGTTTTTGGAGATACGCAGTATTTT
TRBJ1-1 | . | . | TRBV27 | CASSLRPTSWPRGTEAFF | TGTGCCAGCAGTTTAAGACCGACGTCATGGCCTAGGGGCACTGAAGCTTTCTTT
TRBJ1-5 | TRBD1 | once | TRBV6-4 | CASSDNNRGRRNQPQHF | TGTGCCAGCAGTGACAACAACAGGGGAAGGCGCAATCAGCCCCAGCATTTT
TRBJ2-5 | TRBD2 | . | TRBV11-2 | CASSWGTSGRQETQYF | TGTGCCAGCAGCTGGGGGACTAGCGGTCGACAAGAGACCCAGTACTTC
TRBJ2-2 | . | . | TRBV24-1 | CATSDKPNSDSRSNTGELFF | TGTGCCACCAGTGACAAACCGAACTCGGACAGTCGTTCGAACACCGGGGAGCTGTTTTTT
TRBJ2-7 | . | . | TRBV10-3 | CAIRTGTGGYEQYF | TGTGCCATCAGGACCGGGACCGGGGGTTACGAGCAGTACTTC
TRBJ2-1 | TRBD2 | . | TRBV24-1 | CATSVRPGLAGVDEQFF | TGTGCCACCAGTGTCCGTCCGGGACTAGCGGGAGTAGATGAGCAGTTCTTC
TRBJ1-1 | . | . | TRBV7-2 | CASSFFLGRNTEAFF | TGTGCCAGCAGCTTCTTTCTAGGCAGGAACACTGAAGCTTTCTTT
TRBJ2-1 | . | . | TRBV7-9 | CASSLPREQFF | TGTGCCAGCAGCTTACCCCGTGAGCAGTTCTTC
TRBJ1-4 | . | . | TRBV19 | CASSIGGSGEKLFF | TGTGCCAGTAGTATTGGGGGAAGCGGTGAAAAACTGTTTTTT
TRBJ1-2 | . | . | TRBV6-5 | CASSPGIYGYTF | TGTGCCAGCAGTCCAGGGATCTATGGCTACACCTTC
TRBJ1-4 | TRBD1 | . | TRBV7-2 | CASSLSSQGAVDEKLFF | TGTGCCAGCAGCTTAAGTTCCCAGGGGGCCGTCGATGAAAAACTGTTTTTT
TRBJ2-7 | . | . | TRBV19 | CASSIGGLYEQYF | TGTGCCAGTAGTATAGGGGGACTCTACGAGCAGTACTTC
TRBJ2-3 | TRBD1 | few | TRBV15 | CATSRTGGVDTQYF | TGTGCCACCAGCAGGACAGGGGGTGTGGATACGCAGTATTTT
TRBJ1-6 | TRBD1 | . | TRBV3-1/TRBV3-2 | CASSQRGTGLQSPLHF | TGTGCCAGCAGCCAACGGGGGACAGGACTGCAATCACCCCTCCACTTT
TRBJ2-2 | TRBD2 | . | TRBV5-5 | CARSWAGGGTGELFF | TGTGCCCGCAGCTGGGCTGGGGGGGGCACCGGGGAGCTGTTTTTT
TRBJ2-5 | . | once | TRBV23-1 | CASSHTGLPETQYF | TGCGCCAGCAGTCACACCGGGCTTCCAGAGACCCAGTACTTC
TRBJ2-1 | . | . | TRBV18 | CASSLEREQFF | TGTGCCAGCTCACTCGAGAGGGAGCAGTTCTTC
TRBJ1-6 | TRBD1 | . | TRBV12-3/TRBV12-4 | CASSPDRASPLHF | TGTGCCAGCAGTCCCGACAGGGCTTCACCCCTCCACTTT
TRBJ2-3 | TRBD2 | . | TRBV20-1 | CSASSGGLYF | TGCAGTGCTTCTAGCGGGGGTTTGTATTTT
TRBJ1-2 | . | . | TRBV19 | CASSFAFNYGYTF | TGTGCCAGTAGTTTCGCGTTTAACTATGGCTACACCTTC
TRBJ2-4 | . | . | TRBV3-1/TRBV3-2 | CASSSRGTKNIQYF | TGTGCCAGCAGCTCCCGAGGAACCAAAAACATTCAGTACTTC
TRBJ2-5 | TRBD2 | . | TRBV4-2 | CASSQGGGIGSETQYF | TGTGCCAGCAGCCAAGGGGGGGGGATTGGGTCGGAGACCCAGTACTTC
TRBJ2-3 | TRBD2 | . | TRBV7-9 | CASSLLAGGQLSTDTQYF | TGTGCCAGCAGCTTGCTAGCGGGGGGGCAGTTGAGCACAGATACGCAGTATTTT
TRBJ2-3 | . | . | TRBV18 | CASSSVLSESTDTQYF | TGTGCCAGCTCATCCGTTTTAAGCGAGAGCACAGATACGCAGTATTTT
TRBJ2-7 | TRBD1 | . | TRBV7-3 | CASSLEPGQVIVQYF | TGTGCCAGCAGCCTCGAACCGGGACAGGTAATAGTGCAGTACTTC
TRBJ1-5 | . | . | TRBV5-5 | CASSLWDRLDQPQHF | TGTGCCAGCAGCCTTTGGGACCGACTGGATCAGCCCCAGCATTTT
TRBJ2-3 | TRBD2 | . | TRBV18 | CASSLSGRTDTQYF | TGTGCCAGCTCACTTAGCGGGAGAACAGATACGCAGTATTTT